This T cell receptor (beta chain) was sequenced during a study of shared clonotypes between healthy human individuals. General observations from the study: A handful of donors had around 5.5% of their naive CD4 clonotypes in common. Non-shared clonotypes displayed generation probabilities falling below those of clonotypes present in all four donors. Estimated richness was generally greater in naive than memory subsets.

The CDR3 has 16 residues. CDR1 is SGHVS, CDR2 FQNEAQ, per germline. Unmatched junction bases numbered 6, after V lost 0 bases and J lost 5 bases. TCRdb's table, derived via immunoSEQ multiplex PCR, lists solely in-frame clones and lacks some. The top ten clones hold roughly 2% of a sample with around 720,000 clones, about three quarters of them seen once. This clone came up many times. Antigen unknown. The receptor was isolated from a woman aged 25 to 39 in good health. This chain joins TRBV7-8 and TRBJ2-2; 7 bases agree with TRBD2. Source material: memory CD4+ T cells sorted from blood. Subset given: CD45RA-negative fraction. CDR3 loop: CASSLAPGGLTGELFF. The DNA of the CDR3 is TGTGCCAGCAGCTTAGCGCCGGGGGGACTGACCGGGGAGCTGTTTTTT.